This T cell receptor beta chain was observed in a study of spatial heterogeneity in lung cancer. The overall study: Detection consistently yielded more beta chains than alpha chains. Overall study results and limits: Relative to follow-up, resection was when ubiquitous expanded tumor TCRs appeared more in blood.

For this clonotype: Its antigen is not identified.

Unique molecular identifiers tagged every individual TCR cDNA molecule. MiXCR was run by TCRdb on the 5' RACE reads, yielding one entry per CDR3 protein. The sample shows about 75,000 distinct CDR3 sequences, 13% of them seen only once. The CDR3 has 11 amino acids. Trimming took off 4 bases at V and 10 bases at J, with 13 bases between the two ends. Germline CDR1 SQVTM, CDR2 ANQGSEA. The time point was: sample taken at primary tumor resection. The sequenced material consisted of unsorted whole RNA from tumor, nontumor lung or frozen PBMC. The approximately 70 donors had untreated early-stage non-small cell lung cancer.

The J gene is TRBJ1-2, the V gene TRBV29-1; unclear D gene. The clonotype originates from a male donor with early-stage non-small cell lung cancer. Sequences were derived from PBMCs, sampled at surgery. CDR3: CSVVAGRVYTF. The CDR3 bases are TGCAGCGTTGTGGCAGGAAGAGTCTACACCTTC.